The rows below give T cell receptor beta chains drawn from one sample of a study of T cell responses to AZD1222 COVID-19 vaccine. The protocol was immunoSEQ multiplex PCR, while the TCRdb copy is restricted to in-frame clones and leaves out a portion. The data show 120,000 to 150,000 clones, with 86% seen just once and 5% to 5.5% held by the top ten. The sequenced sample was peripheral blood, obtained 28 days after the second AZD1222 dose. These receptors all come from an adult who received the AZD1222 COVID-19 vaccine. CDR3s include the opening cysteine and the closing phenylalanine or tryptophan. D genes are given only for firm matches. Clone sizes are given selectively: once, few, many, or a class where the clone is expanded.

TGTGCCAGCAGCCAGACAGGGTCGAACACTGAAGCTTTCTTT	CASSQTGSNTEAFF	TRBD1	.	TRBV9	TRBJ1-1
TGTGCCAGCAGTGGACCTAGCGGGAGCTACGAGCAGTACTTC	CASSGPSGSYEQYF	TRBD2	few	TRBV2	TRBJ2-7
TGTGCCAGCAGCTTAATGCCCCCTCCCTACGAGCAGTTCTTC	CASSLMPPPYEQFF	.	.	TRBV7-9	TRBJ2-1
TGCGCCAGCAGTTCCGGGCTGAACACCGGGGAGCTGTTTTTT	CASSSGLNTGELFF	.	.	TRBV10-1	TRBJ2-2
TGTGCCAGCAGTGACGACGGAAGAACTGAAGCTTTCTTT	CASSDDGRTEAFF	.	.	TRBV2	TRBJ1-1
TGCGCCAGCAGCTTGATTCCCGAGGCTGACACTGAAGCTTTCTTT	CASSLIPEADTEAFF	.	.	TRBV5-1	TRBJ1-1
TGTGCCAGCAGCCTCGGGCAGCTCTCTGGAAACACCATATATTTT	CASSLGQLSGNTIYF	.	.	TRBV28	TRBJ1-3
TGTGCCACCCGGGGCAGGGTCTCTGGAAACACCATATATTTT	CATRGRVSGNTIYF	.	.	TRBV30	TRBJ1-3
TGCGCCAGCAGCCAAGGGGCGGTCACAGATACGCAGTATTTT	CASSQGAVTDTQYF	.	.	TRBV4-1	TRBJ2-3
TGTGCCACCACTCCCACCCCAAATTCACCCCTCCACTTT	CATTPTPNSPLHF	.	.	TRBV24-1	TRBJ1-6
TGTGCCTGGAGCCTTTGGGGACCCAACACTGAAGCTTTCTTT	CAWSLWGPNTEAFF	.	.	TRBV30	TRBJ1-1
TGCGCCAGCAGCTTGGATTACAATGAGCAGTTCTTC	CASSLDYNEQFF	.	.	TRBV5-1	TRBJ2-1
TGCAGTGCATTTTCCCAGGGGTTCTACACCTTC	CSAFSQGFYTF	.	.	TRBV20-1	TRBJ1-2
TGTGCCAGCAGCTTAGGAGGGGTCGGCACCGGGGAGCTGTTTTTT	CASSLGGVGTGELFF	.	.	TRBV7-9	TRBJ2-2
TGTGCCAGCAGCTTGCGCGGGTTTGACACTGAAGCTTTCTTT	CASSLRGFDTEAFF	.	.	TRBV5-4	TRBJ1-1
TGTGCCACCAGCGAAAGGGACAGACAAGAGACCCAGTACTTC	CATSERDRQETQYF	TRBD1	.	TRBV24-1	TRBJ2-5
TGTGCCATCAGTGAGCGGGGTAACACTGAAGCTTTCTTT	CAISERGNTEAFF	.	.	TRBV10-3	TRBJ1-1
TGCGCCAGCAGCCAAAATAGGGAAAAGCAGCCCCAGCATTTT	CASSQNREKQPQHF	.	.	TRBV4-1	TRBJ1-5
TGTGCCAGCAGTTACTCCTGGACGGGAGGCTACACCTTC	CASSYSWTGGYTF	.	.	TRBV6-5	TRBJ1-2
TGTGCCAGCAGTTTAGTGAACACTGAAGCTTTCTTT	CASSLVNTEAFF	.	.	TRBV28	TRBJ1-1
TGTGCCAGCAGCTTGGGGGCGGGGGGGCCACTTTCAACAGAGACCCAGTACTTC	CASSLGAGGPLSTETQYF	TRBD2	.	TRBV5-4	TRBJ2-5
TGTGCCAGCAGTGAAGTCCGGGACAGAGTCTTC	CASSEVRDRVF	TRBD1	.	TRBV28	TRBJ1-2
TGTGCCAGCAGTTACTCGAGGGATCAGCCCCAGCATTTT	CASSYSRDQPQHF	.	.	TRBV6-2/TRBV6-3	TRBJ1-5
TGTGCCAGCAGTACCCCGACTAGCGGGGGTCAAGGCAATGAGCAGTTCTTC	CASSTPTSGGQGNEQFF	TRBD2	.	TRBV6-2/TRBV6-3	TRBJ2-1
TGTGCCAGCAGTTTCAGGCCCCCCTACGAGCAGTACTTC	CASSFRPPYEQYF	.	.	TRBV12-3/TRBV12-4	TRBJ2-7
TGCAGCGTTGCACTGAACACTGAAGCTTTCTTT	CSVALNTEAFF	.	.	TRBV29-1	TRBJ1-1
TGTGCCAGCAGTTCACGAGCGGACAGCACAGATACGCAGTATTTT	CASSSRADSTDTQYF	.	.	TRBV5-8	TRBJ2-3
TGTGCCAGCAGTTACTCTAAACTAAGGGGGAATGAAAAACTGTTTTTT	CASSYSKLRGNEKLFF	.	.	TRBV6-5	TRBJ1-4
TGTGCCAGCAGCGCCCGGGAAGGCTCTGGAAACACCATATATTTT	CASSAREGSGNTIYF	.	.	TRBV9	TRBJ1-3
TGCGCCAGCAGTGCGGGTAGCGGGGGGTCCTACAATGAGCAGTTCTTC	CASSAGSGGSYNEQFF	TRBD2	.	TRBV10-1	TRBJ2-1
TGTGCCAGCAGTACACAGGGTTACGAGCAGTACTTC	CASSTQGYEQYF	.	.	TRBV6-5	TRBJ2-7
TGTGCCAGCAGCTTTGGCGGAAACACTGAAGCTTTCTTT	CASSFGGNTEAFF	.	.	TRBV11-3	TRBJ1-1
TGTGCCAGCAGTTTACGGGACATTAAGGGTGGGAAGACCCAGTACTTC	CASSLRDIKGGKTQYF	.	.	TRBV27	TRBJ2-5
TGCGCCAGCAGCCAAGGGAACCGCCTGATTACGCCCCAGCATTTT	CASSQGNRLITPQHF	.	.	TRBV4-1	TRBJ1-5
TGTGCCAGCAGCCCCACCCCCCTATACGAGCAGTACTTC	CASSPTPLYEQYF	.	.	TRBV6-5	TRBJ2-7
TGTGCCAGCAGCCAAAGGACTCTCAATGAGCAGTTCTTC	CASSQRTLNEQFF	.	.	TRBV3-1/TRBV3-2	TRBJ2-1
TGTGCCAGCAGCTTAGCCTACGGCGGGGTTCAGCCCCAGCATTTT	CASSLAYGGVQPQHF	.	.	TRBV7-9	TRBJ1-5
TGCGCCAGCAGCCTCGTAGCGGGATTCTACAATGAGCAGTTCTTC	CASSLVAGFYNEQFF	TRBD2	once	TRBV5-1	TRBJ2-1
TGTGCCAGTAGTCCCTCGGCCCCTCGGAGACTCTCTGGGGCCAACGTCCTGACTTTC	CASSPSAPRRLSGANVLTF	.	once	TRBV19	TRBJ2-6
TGCGCCAGCAGCCTAAAGCCCAGTAGCTCCTACAATGAGCAGTTCTTC	CASSLKPSSSYNEQFF	.	.	TRBV4-1	TRBJ2-1
TGTGCCAGCAGCTTGGTACCTGGCAATGAGCAGTTCTTC	CASSLVPGNEQFF	.	once	TRBV5-4	TRBJ2-1
TGCAGCGCCATGAATGGACCGCCGAACACTGAAGCTTTCTTT	CSAMNGPPNTEAFF	.	once	TRBV29-1	TRBJ1-1